The 20 T cell receptor beta chains reported below all come from one sample, sequenced in a study of OX40 agonist ivuxolimab in advanced cancers. Sequencing was performed with immunoSEQ multiplex PCR; in TCRdb, only in-frame clones are kept and a portion is missing. In the table there are about 46,000 clones, around 88% of which are singletons. The specimen was CD4+ or CD8+ T cells sorted from blood, collected in a trial of the OX40 agonist ivuxolimab. The receptor source for this set is an adult with an advanced solid tumor such as melanoma, head and neck, liver or kidney cancer.

This chain joins TRBV29-1 and TRBJ2-3; D is uncertain. The germline V gene encodes CDR1 SQVTM and CDR2 ANQGSEA. V was shortened by 0 bases and J by 7 bases, with 11 bases between the two germline ends. CDR3 length: 13 residues. CDR3 DNA sequence: TGCAGCGTTGAAGAGAACCTATCAAATACGCAGTATTTT. This encodes CSVEENLSNTQYF.

The chain carries TRBV7-8 and TRBJ1-1; tentative D call: TRBD1 (5 bases). V lost 6 bases, J lost 0 bases, and 14 bases lay in between. Germline assignment: CDR1 SGHVS and CDR2 FQNEAQ. This CDR3 is built from 15 residues. DNA for the CDR3: TGTGCCAGCAGATCGGGACGCCCATTGAACACTGAAGCTTTCTTT. Amino acid sequence: CASRSGRPLNTEAFF.

The chain combines TRBV11-2 with TRBJ2-1; a weak D match, TRBD2 (7 bases). Germline V gene data show CDR1 as SGHAT and CDR2 as FQNNGV. Trimming took off 1 base at V and 2 bases at J, with 9 bases between the two ends. The CDR3 has 15 residues. CDR3 protein: CASSLAGGPYNEQFF. The CDR3 DNA is TGTGCCAGCAGCTTAGCGGGGGGCCCCTACAATGAGCAGTTCTTC.

J is TRBJ2-1 and V is TRBV9; the D is unclear. V was cut by 0 bases and J by 9 bases, with 22 bases left in between. From germline, CDR1 is SGDLS and CDR2 YYNGEE. There are 17 residues in the CDR3. This chain's CDR3 is CASSVDRPLGLGSEQFF. CDR3 in DNA: TGTGCCAGCAGCGTAGATCGGCCCCTAGGGCTCGGCAGTGAGCAGTTCTTC. The full variable domain, rest sourced from reference TRBV9 and TRBJ2-1, is DSGVTQTPKHLITATGQRVTLRCSPRSGDLSVYWYQQSLDQGLQFLIQYYNGEERAKGNILERFSAQQFPDLHSELNLSSLELGDSALYFCASSVDRPLGLGSEQFFGPGTRLTVL.

This chain joins TRBV7-3 and TRBJ2-6, with D uncertain. The CDR3 length is 16 residues. The V gene's germline CDR1 is SGHTA and CDR2 FQGTGA. Trimming left V 4 bases short and J 0 bases short, with 10 bases between. The CDR3 region is CASSWAERSGANVLTF. The CDR3 DNA follows: TGTGCCAGCAGCTGGGCAGAACGCTCTGGGGCCAACGTCCTGACTTTC. Supplemented by reference TRBV7-3 and TRBJ2-6, the full variable domain reads GAGVSQTPSNKVTEKGKYVELRCDPISGHTALYWYRQSLGQGPEFLIYFQGTGAADDSGLPNDRFFAVRPEGSVSTLKIQRTERGDSAVYLCASSWAERSGANVLTFGAGSRLTVL.

The J gene is TRBJ1-3, the V gene TRBV6-6; D is unclear. The CDR3 runs 14 residues. CDR1 and CDR2 from the germline V gene are MNHNY and SVGAGI (reference sequence). Trimming left V 5 bases short and J 0 bases short, with 8 bases between. DNA for the CDR3: TGTGCCAGCAGTCCCCAGGACTCTGGAAACACCATATATTTT. Translation gives CASSPQDSGNTIYF.

The CDR3 region is CASSLGALDTEAFF. CDR3 DNA sequence: TGTGCCAGCAGCTTGGGGGCTCTTGACACTGAAGCTTTCTTT. The rearrangement links TRBV7-9 to TRBJ1-1, with D maybe TRBD1 (6 bases). The CDR3 loop spans 14 amino acids. The germline CDR1 and CDR2 sequences are SEHNR and FQNEAQ (reference sequence). V was pared by 3 bases and J by 3 bases, with 11 bases between.

This clone was detected once. The chain combines TRBV30 with TRBJ2-7; TRBD2 might be the D (6 bases). V lost 4 bases, J lost 6 bases, and 16 bases lay in between. This CDR3 region has 13 residues. The germline gives CDR1 GTSNPN, CDR2 SVGIG (reference sequence). In nucleotides, the CDR3 is TGTGCCTGGATCGTAGCGGCCTCCGGCGAGCAGTACTTC. It codes for CAWIVAASGEQYF.

CDR3 DNA sequence: TGTGCCAGCAGCCCACGTAGGGACTTTATGAACACTGAAGCTTTCTTT. Its protein product is CASSPRRDFMNTEAFF. This rearrangement joins TRBV5-5 to TRBJ1-1; D possibly corresponds to TRBD1 (5 bases). Germline V lookup: CDR1 SGHKS, CDR2 YYEKEE (reference sequence). The CDR3 spans 16 residues. V was shortened by 4 bases and J by 0 bases, with 16 bases between the two germline ends. Full variable domain (rest looked up from reference TRBV5-5 and TRBJ1-1): DAGVTQSPTHLIKTRGQQVTLRCSPISGHKSVSWYQQVLGQGPQFIFQYYEKEERGRGNFPDRFSARQFPNYSSELNVNALLLGDSALYLCASSPRRDFMNTEAFFGQGTRLTVV.

The chain employs TRBV18 and TRBJ2-3; D gene ambiguous. The V end lost 4 bases, the J end lost 0 bases, and 17 bases lay between the germline ends. CDR3 length: 17 amino acids. Germline assignment: CDR1 KGHSH and CDR2 LQKENI. The CDR3 region has the DNA TGTGCCAGCTCACGGAAATTGGCAGGCGCTAGCACAGATACGCAGTATTTT. Translated, it gives CASSRKLAGASTDTQYF.

The chain is built from TRBV18 and TRBJ2-2; D ambiguous. Per the germline V gene, CDR1 is KGHSH and CDR2 is LQKENI. V gave up 3 bases and J gave up 5 bases, with 10 bases separating them. The CDR3 totals 14 residues. CDR3 in DNA: TGTGCCAGCTCACCGTCGGGTTTAACCGGGGAGCTGTTTTTT. It specifies CASSPSGLTGELFF.

The chain uses TRBV5-5 and TRBJ2-7, with 12 bases lining up with TRBD2. V dropped 4 bases and J dropped 7; count of bases not matched to a gene: 12. This CDR3 spans 16 amino acids. CDR1 is SGHKS, CDR2 YYEKEE, per germline (reference sequence). The CDR3 is CASSTRTSGTPGEQYF. Here the CDR3 DNA reads TGTGCCAGCAGCACAAGGACTAGCGGGACCCCCGGGGAGCAGTACTTC.

This clone was recorded only once. The chain couples TRBV6-5 to TRBJ2-1; D is possibly TRBD1 or TRBD2 (5 bases each). Germline values: CDR1 MNHEY, CDR2 SVGAGI. The CDR3 totals 16 residues. Deletions cut 4 bases from V and 2 bases from J, with 15 bases between. The CDR3 DNA reads as TGTGCCAGCAGTTCAACCGGGACCCCGCCCTACAATGAGCAGTTCTTC. Its protein is CASSSTGTPPYNEQFF.

The chain joins TRBV2 to TRBJ1-5; D is uncertain. The V gene lost 1 base and the J gene lost 4 bases, with 14 bases spanning the gap. CDR1 and CDR2 from the germline V gene are SNHLY and FYNNEI. The CDR3 is 16 amino acids. CDR3 region: CASSEGGQFLNQPQHF. The CDR3 DNA reads as TGTGCCAGCAGTGAAGGCGGCCAATTCCTAAATCAGCCCCAGCATTTT.

This sequence joins TRBV19 and TRBJ1-4; D unresolved. Trimming took off 6 bases at V and 0 bases at J, with 11 bases between the two ends. The CDR3 consists of 15 residues. Germline loops: CDR1 LNHDA, CDR2 SQIVND (reference sequence). This CDR3 reads CASSPSHATNEKLFF. Written as DNA, the CDR3 is TGTGCCAGTAGCCCATCACATGCAACTAATGAAAAACTGTTTTTT.

The gene calls are TRBV11-2 and TRBJ1-5, with TRBD1 matching 7 bases. Germline CDR1 SGHAT, CDR2 FQNNGV. The CDR3 runs 15 residues. With V trimmed by 3 bases and J by 3 bases, 5 bases remained unmatched. CDR3 nucleotides: TGTGCCAGCAGCTTGTACAGGGGTCTCAATCAGCCCCAGCATTTT. Translated, it gives CASSLYRGLNQPQHF.

This clone occurred a few times. The J gene is TRBJ1-4, the V gene TRBV18; TRBD1 aligns across 7 bases. The CDR3 contains 14 residues. The V gene's germline CDR1 is KGHSH and CDR2 LQKENI. Trimming cost V 4 bases and J 5 bases; bases outside gene matches: 4. The CDR3 spells CASSRGQLNEKLFF. The DNA for the CDR3 is TGTGCCAGCTCACGGGGACAGCTCAATGAAAAACTGTTTTTT.

This chain uses TRBV18 with TRBJ2-5; TRBD1 is a possible D gene (5 bases). The V gene's germline CDR1 is KGHSH and CDR2 LQKENI. The V gene lost 0 bases and the J gene lost 5 bases, with 10 bases spanning the gap. The CDR3 loop spans 14 amino acids. The CDR3: CASSPPPKGETQYF. In nucleotides, the CDR3 is TGTGCCAGCTCACCACCACCAAAGGGGGAGACCCAGTACTTC.

This clone has just a few counts. This sequence joins TRBV11-2 and TRBJ1-3, with unresolved D. V dropped 0 bases and J dropped 8 bases, with 5 bases sitting between them. The CDR3 totals 12 residues. Germline loops: CDR1 SGHAT, CDR2 FQNNGV. For the CDR3, the DNA is TGTGCCAGCAGCTTAGAGACGGACACCATATATTTT. This translates into CASSLETDTIYF. Variable domain in full (rest from reference TRBV11-2 and TRBJ1-3): EAGVAQSPRYKIIEKRQSVAFWCNPISGHATLYWYQQILGQGPKLLIQFQNNGVVDDSQLPKDRFSAERLKGVDSTLKIQPAKLEDSAVYLCASSLETDTIYFGEGSWLTVV.

The table lists this clone with a count of one. This chain uses TRBV28 with TRBJ2-1; TRBD1 aligns across 9 bases. CDR1 MDHEN and CDR2 SYDVKM come from the germline V gene. The V and J ends lost 6 bases and 2 bases, in that order; junction bases with no gene match: 5. The CDR3 spans 15 residues. CDR3 DNA: TGTGCCAGCAGAACCGGGACAGGGACCTACAATGAGCAGTTCTTC. This codes for CASRTGTGTYNEQFF.